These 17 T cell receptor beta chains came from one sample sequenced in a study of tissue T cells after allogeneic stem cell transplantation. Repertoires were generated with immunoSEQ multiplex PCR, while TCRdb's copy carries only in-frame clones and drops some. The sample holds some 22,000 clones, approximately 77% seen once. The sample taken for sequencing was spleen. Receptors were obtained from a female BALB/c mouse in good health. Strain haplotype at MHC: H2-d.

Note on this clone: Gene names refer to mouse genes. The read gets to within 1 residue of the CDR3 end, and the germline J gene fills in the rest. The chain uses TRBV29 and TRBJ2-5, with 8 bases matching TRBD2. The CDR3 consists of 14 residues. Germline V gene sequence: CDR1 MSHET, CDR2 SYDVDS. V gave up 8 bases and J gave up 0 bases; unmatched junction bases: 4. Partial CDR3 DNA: TGTGCTAGCCGACTGGGGCCTAACCAAGACACCCAGTAC. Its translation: CASRLGPNQDTQY. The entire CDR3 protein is CASRLGPNQDTQYF.

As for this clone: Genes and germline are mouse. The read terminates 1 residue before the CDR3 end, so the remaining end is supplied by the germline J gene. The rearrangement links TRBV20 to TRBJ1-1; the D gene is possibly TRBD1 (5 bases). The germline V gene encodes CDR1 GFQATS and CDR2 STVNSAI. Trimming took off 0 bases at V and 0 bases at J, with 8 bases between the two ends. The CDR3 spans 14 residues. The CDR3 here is CGARDRAANTEVFF. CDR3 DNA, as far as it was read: TGTGGTGCTAGGGACAGGGCAGCAAACACAGAAGTCTTC. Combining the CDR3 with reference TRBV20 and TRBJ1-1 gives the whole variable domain GALVYQYPRRTICKSGTSMRMECQAVGFQATSVAWYRQSPQKTFELIALSTVNSAIKYEQNFTQEKFPISHPNLSFSSMTVLNAYLEDRGLYLCGARDRAANTEVFFGKGTRLTVV.

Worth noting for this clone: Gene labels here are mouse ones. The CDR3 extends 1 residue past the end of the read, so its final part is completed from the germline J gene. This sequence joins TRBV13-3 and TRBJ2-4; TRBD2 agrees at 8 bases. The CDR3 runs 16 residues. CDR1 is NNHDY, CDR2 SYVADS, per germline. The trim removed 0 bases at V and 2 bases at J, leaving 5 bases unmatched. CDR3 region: CASSDAGGSSQNTLYF. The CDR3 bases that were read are TGTGCCAGCAGTGATGCTGGGGGGAGTTCTCAAAACACCTTGTAC.

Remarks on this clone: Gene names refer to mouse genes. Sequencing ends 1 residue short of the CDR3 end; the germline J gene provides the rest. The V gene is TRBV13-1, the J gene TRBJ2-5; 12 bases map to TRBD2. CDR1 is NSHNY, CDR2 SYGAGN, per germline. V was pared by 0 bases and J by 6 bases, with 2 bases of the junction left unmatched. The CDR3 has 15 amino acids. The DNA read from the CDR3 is TGTGCCAGCAGTGATGCAGGGACTGGGGGGGACACCCAGTAC. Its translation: CASSDAGTGGDTQY. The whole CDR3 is CASSDAGTGGDTQYF.

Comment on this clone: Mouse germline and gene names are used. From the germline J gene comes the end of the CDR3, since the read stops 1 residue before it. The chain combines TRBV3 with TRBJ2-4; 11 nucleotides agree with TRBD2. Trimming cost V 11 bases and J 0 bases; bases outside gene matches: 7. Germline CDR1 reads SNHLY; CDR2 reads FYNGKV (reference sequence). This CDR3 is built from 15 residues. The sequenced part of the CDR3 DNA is TGTGCCCCAGGGGGACTGGGGGTTAGTCAAAACACCTTGTAC. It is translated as CAPGGLGVSQNTLY. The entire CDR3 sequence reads CAPGGLGVSQNTLYF.

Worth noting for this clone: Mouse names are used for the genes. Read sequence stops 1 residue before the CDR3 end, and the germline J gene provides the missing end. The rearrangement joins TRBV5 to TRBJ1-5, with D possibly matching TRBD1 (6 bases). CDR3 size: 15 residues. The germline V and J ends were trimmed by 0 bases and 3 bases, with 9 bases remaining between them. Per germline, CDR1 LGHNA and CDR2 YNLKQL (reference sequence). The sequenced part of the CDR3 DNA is TGTGCCAGCAGCCAAGAGCGGGGGCCCAACCAGGCTCCGCTT. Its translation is CASSQERGPNQAPL. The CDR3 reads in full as CASSQERGPNQAPLF.

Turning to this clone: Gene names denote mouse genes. The DNA read from the CDR3 is TGTGCCTGGAGCCAGGACACAGAAGTCTTC. Its translation is CAWSQDTEVF. The CDR3 reads in full as CAWSQDTEVFF. V usage is TRBV31 and J usage is TRBJ1-1, with no clear D. With the read ending 1 residue before the CDR3 end, the germline J gene is used to fill in that end. V was cut by 3 bases and J by 3 bases, with 5 bases left in between. The CDR3 totals 11 residues. Germline V gene data show CDR1 as GKSSPN and CDR2 as SITVG.

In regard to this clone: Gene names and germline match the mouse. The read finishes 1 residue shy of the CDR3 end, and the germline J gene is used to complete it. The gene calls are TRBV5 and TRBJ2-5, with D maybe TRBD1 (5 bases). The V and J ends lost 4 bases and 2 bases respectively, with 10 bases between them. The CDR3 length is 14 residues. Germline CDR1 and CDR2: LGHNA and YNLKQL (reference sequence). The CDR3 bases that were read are TGTGCCAGCAGCCCGAAGGGGTCCCAAGACACCCAGTAC. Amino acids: CASSPKGSQDTQY. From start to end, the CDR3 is CASSPKGSQDTQYF.

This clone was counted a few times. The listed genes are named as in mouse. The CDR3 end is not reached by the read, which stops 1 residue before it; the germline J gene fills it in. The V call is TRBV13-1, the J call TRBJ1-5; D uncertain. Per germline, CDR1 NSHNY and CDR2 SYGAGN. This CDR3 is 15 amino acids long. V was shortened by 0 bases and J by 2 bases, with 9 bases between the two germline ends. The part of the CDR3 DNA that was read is TGTGCCAGCAGTGATGCAGCCGGGGACAACCAGGCTCCGCTT. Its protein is CASSDAAGDNQAPL. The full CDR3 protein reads CASSDAAGDNQAPLF.

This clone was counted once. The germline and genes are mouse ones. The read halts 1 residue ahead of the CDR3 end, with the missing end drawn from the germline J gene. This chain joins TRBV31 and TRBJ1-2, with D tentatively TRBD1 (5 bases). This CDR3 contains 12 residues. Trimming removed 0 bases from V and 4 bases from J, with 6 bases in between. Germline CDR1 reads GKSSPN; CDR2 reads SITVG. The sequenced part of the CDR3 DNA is TGTGCCTGGAGTCTTGGGGGCTCCGACTACACC. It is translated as CAWSLGGSDYT. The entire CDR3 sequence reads CAWSLGGSDYTF.

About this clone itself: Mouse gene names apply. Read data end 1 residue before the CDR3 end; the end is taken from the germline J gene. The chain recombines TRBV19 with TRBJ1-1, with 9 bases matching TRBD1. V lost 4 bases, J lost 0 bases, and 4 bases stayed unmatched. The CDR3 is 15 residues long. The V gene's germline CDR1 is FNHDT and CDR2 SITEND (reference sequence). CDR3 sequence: CASSPRQGANTEVFF. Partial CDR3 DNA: TGTGCCAGCAGTCCTCGACAGGGGGCAAACACAGAAGTCTTC.

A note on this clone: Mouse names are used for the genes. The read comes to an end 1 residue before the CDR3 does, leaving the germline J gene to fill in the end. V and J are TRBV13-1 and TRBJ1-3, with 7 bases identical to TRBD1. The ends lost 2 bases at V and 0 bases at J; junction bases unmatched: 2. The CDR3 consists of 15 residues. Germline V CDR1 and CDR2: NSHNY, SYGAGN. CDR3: CASSDYRGSGNTLYF. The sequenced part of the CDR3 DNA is TGTGCCAGCAGTGACTACAGGGGTTCTGGAAATACGCTCTAT.

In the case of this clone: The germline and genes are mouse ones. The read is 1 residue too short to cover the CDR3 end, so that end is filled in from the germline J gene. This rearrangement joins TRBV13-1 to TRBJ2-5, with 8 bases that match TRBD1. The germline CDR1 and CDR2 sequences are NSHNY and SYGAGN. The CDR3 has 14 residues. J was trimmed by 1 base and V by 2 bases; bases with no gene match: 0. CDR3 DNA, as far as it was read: TGTGCCAGCAGTGACAGGGGGCACCAAGACACCCAGTAC. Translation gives CASSDRGHQDTQY. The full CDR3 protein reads CASSDRGHQDTQYF.

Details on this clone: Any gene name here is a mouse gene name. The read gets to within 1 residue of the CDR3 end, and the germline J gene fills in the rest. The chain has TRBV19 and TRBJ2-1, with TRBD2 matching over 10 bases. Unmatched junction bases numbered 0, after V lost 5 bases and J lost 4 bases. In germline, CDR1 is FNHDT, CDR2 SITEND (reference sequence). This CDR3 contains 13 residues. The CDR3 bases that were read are TGTGCCAGCAGGGACTGGGGGTATGCTGAGCAGTTC. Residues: CASRDWGYAEQF. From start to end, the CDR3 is CASRDWGYAEQFF.

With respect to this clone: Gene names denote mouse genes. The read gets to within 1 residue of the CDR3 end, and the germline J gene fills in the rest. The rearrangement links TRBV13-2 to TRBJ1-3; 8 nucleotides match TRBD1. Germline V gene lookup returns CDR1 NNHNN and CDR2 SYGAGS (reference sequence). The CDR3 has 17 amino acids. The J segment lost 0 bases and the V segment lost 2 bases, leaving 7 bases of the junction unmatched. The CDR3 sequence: CASGDRDRSLSGNTLYF. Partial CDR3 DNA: TGTGCCAGCGGTGACCGGGACAGGTCCCTTTCTGGAAATACGCTCTAT.

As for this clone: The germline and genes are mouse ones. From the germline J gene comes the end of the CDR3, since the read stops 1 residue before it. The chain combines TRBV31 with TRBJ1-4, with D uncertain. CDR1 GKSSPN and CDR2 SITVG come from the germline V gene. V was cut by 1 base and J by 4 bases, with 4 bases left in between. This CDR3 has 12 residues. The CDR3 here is CAWSHSNERLFF. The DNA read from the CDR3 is TGTGCCTGGAGTCACAGCAACGAAAGATTATTT.

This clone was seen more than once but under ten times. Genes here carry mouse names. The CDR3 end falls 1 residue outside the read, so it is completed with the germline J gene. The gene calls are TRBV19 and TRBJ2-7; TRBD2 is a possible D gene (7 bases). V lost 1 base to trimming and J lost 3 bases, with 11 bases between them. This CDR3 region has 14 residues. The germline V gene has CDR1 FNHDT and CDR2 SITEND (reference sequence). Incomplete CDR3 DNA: TGTGCCAGCAGTATATTGGGGGGCCACTATGAACAGTAC. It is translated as CASSILGGHYEQY. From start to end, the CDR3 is CASSILGGHYEQYF.